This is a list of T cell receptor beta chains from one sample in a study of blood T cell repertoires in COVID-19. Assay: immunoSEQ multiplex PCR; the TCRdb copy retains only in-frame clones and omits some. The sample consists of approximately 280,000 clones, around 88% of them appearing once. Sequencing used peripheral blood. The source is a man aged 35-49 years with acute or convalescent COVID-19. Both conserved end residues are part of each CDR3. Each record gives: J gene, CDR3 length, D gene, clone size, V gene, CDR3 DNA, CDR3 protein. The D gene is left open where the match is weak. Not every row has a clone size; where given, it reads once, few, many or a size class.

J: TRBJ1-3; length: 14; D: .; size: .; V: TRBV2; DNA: TGTGCCAGCAGTGAGGGCAGGGCTGGAAACACCATATATTTT; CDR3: CASSEGRAGNTIYF
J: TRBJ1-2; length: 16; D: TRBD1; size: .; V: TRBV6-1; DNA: TGTGCCAGCAGTGAAGGACAGGGGGCCCTTCAGTATGGCTACACCTTC; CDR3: CASSEGQGALQYGYTF
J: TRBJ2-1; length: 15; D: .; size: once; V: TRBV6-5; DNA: TGTGCCAGCCTACAGGGAAGTTTCTCCTACAATGAGCAGTTCTTC; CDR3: CASLQGSFSYNEQFF
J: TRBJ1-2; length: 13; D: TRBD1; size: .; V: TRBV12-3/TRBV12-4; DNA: TGTGCCAGCAGTTTAACAGGGGGCCATGGCTACACCTTC; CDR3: CASSLTGGHGYTF
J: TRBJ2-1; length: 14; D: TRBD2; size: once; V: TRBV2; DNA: TGTGCCAGCATAGTCGACGGGGGGTGGGATGAGCAGTTCTTC; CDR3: CASIVDGGWDEQFF
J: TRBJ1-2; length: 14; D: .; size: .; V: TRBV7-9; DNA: TGTGCCAGCAGCTTAGAGGTGGGAGGTGGTGGCTACACCTTC; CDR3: CASSLEVGGGGYTF
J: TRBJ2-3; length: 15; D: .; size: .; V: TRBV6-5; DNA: TGTGCCAGCACCAGGGCGGGGGACATCACAGATACGCAGTATTTT; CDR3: CASTRAGDITDTQYF
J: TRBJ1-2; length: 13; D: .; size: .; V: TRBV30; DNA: TGTGCCTGGAGTGTAGCAGGTCTTTGGGGCTACACCTTC; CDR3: CAWSVAGLWGYTF
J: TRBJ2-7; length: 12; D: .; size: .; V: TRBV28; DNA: TGTGCCAGCAGCCTGATTACCGGCGAGCAGTACTTC; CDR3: CASSLITGEQYF
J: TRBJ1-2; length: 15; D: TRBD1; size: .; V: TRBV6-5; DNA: TGTGCCAGCAGTAAACTACAGGGGGGTAACTATGGCTACACCTTC; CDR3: CASSKLQGGNYGYTF
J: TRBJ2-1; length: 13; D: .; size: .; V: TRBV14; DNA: TGTGCCAGCAGCCAACAGGGCTACAATGAGCAGTTCTTC; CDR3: CASSQQGYNEQFF
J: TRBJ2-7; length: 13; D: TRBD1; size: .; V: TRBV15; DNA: TGTGCCACCAGCACTAACAGGGGTTACGAGCAGTACTTC; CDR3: CATSTNRGYEQYF
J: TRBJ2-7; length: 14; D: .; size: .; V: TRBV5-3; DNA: TGTGCCAGAAGCAGGGGACTTGAGGGCTACGAGCAGTACTTC; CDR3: CARSRGLEGYEQYF
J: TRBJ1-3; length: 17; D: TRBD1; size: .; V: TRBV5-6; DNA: TGTGCCAGCAGCCGGGACAGGGGTGCTCTCTCTGGAAACACCATATATTTT; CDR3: CASSRDRGALSGNTIYF
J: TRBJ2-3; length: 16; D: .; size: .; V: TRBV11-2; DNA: TGTGCCAGCATCCCTCAAAAGGACAGCAGCACAGATACGCAGTATTTT; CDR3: CASIPQKDSSTDTQYF
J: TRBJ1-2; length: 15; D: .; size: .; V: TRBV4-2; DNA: TGTGCCAGCAGCGTCTCCCAGGGATTAAACTATGGCTACACCTTC; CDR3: CASSVSQGLNYGYTF
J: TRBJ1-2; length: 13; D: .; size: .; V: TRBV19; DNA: TGTGCCACCCGCAGGACAGCCCAGTATGGCTACACCTTC; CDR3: CATRRTAQYGYTF
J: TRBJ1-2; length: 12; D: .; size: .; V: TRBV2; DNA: TGTGCCAGCATCGAGCAGGGGAGCGGCTACACCTTC; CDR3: CASIEQGSGYTF
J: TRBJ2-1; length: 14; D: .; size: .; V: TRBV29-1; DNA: TGCAGCGTTGATCGCGGGTATTCCTACAATGAGCAGTTCTTC; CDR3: CSVDRGYSYNEQFF
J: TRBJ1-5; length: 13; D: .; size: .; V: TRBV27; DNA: TGTGCCAGCAGTTATTCAGGGGATCAGCCCCAGCATTTT; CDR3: CASSYSGDQPQHF
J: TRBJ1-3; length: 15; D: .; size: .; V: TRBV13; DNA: TGTGCCAGCAGCTTAGAAGGGGGTACTGGAAACACCATATATTTT; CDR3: CASSLEGGTGNTIYF
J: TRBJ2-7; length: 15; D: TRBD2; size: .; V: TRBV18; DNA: TGTGCCAGCTCAGCAGGGACTAGCGGGGATTACGAGCAGTACTTC; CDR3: CASSAGTSGDYEQYF
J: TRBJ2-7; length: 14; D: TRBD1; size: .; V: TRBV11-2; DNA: TGTGCCAGCAGCTCGTGGGACAGGGCCTACGAGCAGTACTTC; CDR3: CASSSWDRAYEQYF
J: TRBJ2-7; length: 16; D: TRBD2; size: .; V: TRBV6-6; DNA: TGTGCCAGCAGTGGGACTAGCGGGGGACCTACCTACGAGCAGTACTTC; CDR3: CASSGTSGGPTYEQYF
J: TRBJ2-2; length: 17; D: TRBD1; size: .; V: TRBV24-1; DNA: TGTGCCACCAGTGATTATTCGGGACAGGGTGTCACCGGGGAGCTGTTTTTT; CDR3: CATSDYSGQGVTGELFF
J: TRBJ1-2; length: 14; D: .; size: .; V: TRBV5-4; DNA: TGTGCCAGCAGTTCCAGACAGGCTAACTATGGCTACACCTTC; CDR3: CASSSRQANYGYTF
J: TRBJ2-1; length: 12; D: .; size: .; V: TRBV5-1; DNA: TGCGCCAGCAGCTTGGCCGGGGTTGAGCAGTTCTTC; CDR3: CASSLAGVEQFF
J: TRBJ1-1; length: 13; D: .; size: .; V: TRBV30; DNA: TGTGCCTGGAGTGTAGAGGGGGGGACTGAAGCTTTCTTT; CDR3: CAWSVEGGTEAFF
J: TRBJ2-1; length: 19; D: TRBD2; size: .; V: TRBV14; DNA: TGTGCCAGCAGCCAAGAATTCGCGGAAGCGGGGGGCGTCGACAATGAGCAGTTCTTC; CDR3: CASSQEFAEAGGVDNEQFF
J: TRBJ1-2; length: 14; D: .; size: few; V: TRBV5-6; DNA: TGTGCCAGCAGCTTGGGCCGGTTAAACTATGGCTACACCTTC; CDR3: CASSLGRLNYGYTF
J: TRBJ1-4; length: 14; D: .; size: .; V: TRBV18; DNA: TGTGCCAGCTCATCCCGACGGAGTAATGAAAAACTGTTTTTT; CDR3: CASSSRRSNEKLFF
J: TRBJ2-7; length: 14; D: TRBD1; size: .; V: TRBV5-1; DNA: TGCGCCAGCAGCTCTGGACAGGGGGCTCGAGAGCAGTACTTC; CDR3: CASSSGQGAREQYF
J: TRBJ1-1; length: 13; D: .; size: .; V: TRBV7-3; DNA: TGTGCCAGCAGCTTAAATAAGGACCTTGAGCGGTTCTTT; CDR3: CASSLNKDLERFF
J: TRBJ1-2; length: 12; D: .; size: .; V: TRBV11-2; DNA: TGTGCCAGCAGCCACGAGGGAGATGGCTACACCTTC; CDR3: CASSHEGDGYTF
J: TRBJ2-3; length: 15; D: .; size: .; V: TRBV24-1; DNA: TGTGCCACCGCCTCAGGGGCCCGCGGAAGGGATACGCAGTATTTT; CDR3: CATASGARGRDTQYF
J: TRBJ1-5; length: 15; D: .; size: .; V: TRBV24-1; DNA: TGTGCCACCAGTGAGGCAGGGAAAGACAATCAGCCCCAGCATTTT; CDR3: CATSEAGKDNQPQHF
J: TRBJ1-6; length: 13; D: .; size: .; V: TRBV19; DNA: TGTGCCAGTAGTTGGCAGGGTGATTCACCCCTCCACTTT; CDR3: CASSWQGDSPLHF
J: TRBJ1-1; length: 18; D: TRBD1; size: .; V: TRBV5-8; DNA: TGTGCCAGCAGCTCTGTCGGGGGACAGGGGGCTGTGAACACTGAAGCTTTCTTT; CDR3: CASSSVGGQGAVNTEAFF
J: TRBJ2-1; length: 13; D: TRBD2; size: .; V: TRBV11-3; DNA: TGTGCCAGCAGCTTAACGGGGGGTAATGAGCAGTTCTTC; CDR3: CASSLTGGNEQFF
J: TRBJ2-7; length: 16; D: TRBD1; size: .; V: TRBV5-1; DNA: TGCGCCAGCAGCTTGGGCCAGGGGGCGAATAAGGAAGAGCAGTACTTC; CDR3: CASSLGQGANKEEQYF
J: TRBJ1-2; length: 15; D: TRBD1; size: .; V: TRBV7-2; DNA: TGTGCCAGCAGCCCCCCTTTTACAGGGGTATATGGCTACACCTTC; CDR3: CASSPPFTGVYGYTF
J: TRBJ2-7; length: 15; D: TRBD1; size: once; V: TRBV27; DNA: TGTGCCAGCAGTTCCACCGGGACAGGGTCCTACGAGCAGTACTTC; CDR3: CASSSTGTGSYEQYF
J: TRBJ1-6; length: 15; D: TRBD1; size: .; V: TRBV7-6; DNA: TGTGCCAGCAGCTCCGCGGACAGGTTGGATTCACCCCTCCACTTT; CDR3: CASSSADRLDSPLHF
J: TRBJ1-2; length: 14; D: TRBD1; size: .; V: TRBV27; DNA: TGTGCCAGTGCCAGACAGGGGGCGAACTATGGCTACACCTTC; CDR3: CASARQGANYGYTF
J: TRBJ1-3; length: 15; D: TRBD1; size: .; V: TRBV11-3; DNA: TGTGCCAGCAGCTTAGGCGGGACAGTTGGCGACACCATATATTTT; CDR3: CASSLGGTVGDTIYF
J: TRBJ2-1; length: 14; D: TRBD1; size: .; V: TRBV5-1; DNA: TGCGCCAGCAGCCAGTTGACAGGGGGCAATGAGCAGTTCTTC; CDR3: CASSQLTGGNEQFF
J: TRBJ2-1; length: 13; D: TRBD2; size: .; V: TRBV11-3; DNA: TGTGCCAGCAGGTCAACGGGGGGGAATGAGCAGTTCTTC; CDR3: CASRSTGGNEQFF
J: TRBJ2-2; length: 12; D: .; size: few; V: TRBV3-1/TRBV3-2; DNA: TGTGCCAGCAGCCACCCGACCGGGGAGCTGTTTTTT; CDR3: CASSHPTGELFF
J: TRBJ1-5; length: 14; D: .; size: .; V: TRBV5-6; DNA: TGTGCCAGCAGCTTGATGAGGGGAGGTCAGCCCCAGCATTTT; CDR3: CASSLMRGGQPQHF
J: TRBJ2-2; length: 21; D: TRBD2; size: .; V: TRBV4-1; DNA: TGCGCCAGCAGCCAACTAGTAATTACGGGACTAGCTAGGAGAGACACCGGGGAGCTGTTTTTT; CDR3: CASSQLVITGLARRDTGELFF
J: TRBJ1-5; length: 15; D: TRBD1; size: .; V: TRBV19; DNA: TGTGCCAGTAGTTCGACAGGGGAGTACAATCAGCCCCAGCATTTT; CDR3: CASSSTGEYNQPQHF
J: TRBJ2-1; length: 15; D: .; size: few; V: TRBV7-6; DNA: TGTGCCAGCAGCTCAAGATTACAGGGATACAATGAGCAGTTCTTC; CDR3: CASSSRLQGYNEQFF
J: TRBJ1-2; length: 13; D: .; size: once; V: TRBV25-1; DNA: TGTGCCAGCAGCCCAGGACTCTCTACGGGCTACACCTTC; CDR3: CASSPGLSTGYTF
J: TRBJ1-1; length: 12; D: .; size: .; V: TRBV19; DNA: TGTGCCAGTAGTATAGGGACAACTGAAGCTTTCTTT; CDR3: CASSIGTTEAFF
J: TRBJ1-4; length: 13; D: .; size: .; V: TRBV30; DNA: TGTGCCTGGAGTGTATCATCCGGGGAAAAACTGTTTTTT; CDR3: CAWSVSSGEKLFF